A single sample is the source of the 29 T cell receptor beta chains below, sequenced in a study of shared clonotypes between healthy human individuals. The table came from immunoSEQ multiplex PCR; TCRdb's copy has only in-frame clones and leaves some out. The sample contains fewer than 850,000 clones, 96% of which appear only once. Cells designated naive CD8 were CD45RO-negative and were positively selected for CCR7, with terminally differentiated effector memory CD45RA+ cells excluded. Sequences were obtained from naive CD8+ T cells sorted from blood. The receptor source for this set is a man aged 30 to 39 in good health.

The chain joins TRBV5-4 to TRBJ2-2; D remains unclear. Germline V gene data show CDR1 as SGHNT and CDR2 as YYREEE (reference sequence). The CDR3 totals 15 residues. V gave up 2 bases and J gave up 3 bases, with 11 bases separating them. CDR3 protein: CASSLAPKYTGELFF. Here the CDR3 DNA reads TGTGCCAGCAGCTTAGCACCAAAATACACCGGGGAGCTGTTTTTT.

The rearrangement links TRBV13 to TRBJ2-5; D unresolved. The length of the CDR3 is 14 residues. Germline assignment: CDR1 PRHDT and CDR2 FYEKMQ (reference sequence). V dropped 5 bases and J dropped 3 bases, with 13 bases sitting between them. The CDR3 region is CASSTRQSEETQYF. The CDR3 DNA reads TGTGCCAGCAGCACCAGACAAAGCGAAGAGACCCAGTACTTC. Full variable domain (outside the CDR3, taken from reference TRBV13 and TRBJ2-5): AAGVIQSPRHLIKEKRETATLKCYPIPRHDTVYWYQQGPGQDPQFLISFYEKMQSDKGSIPDRFSAQQFSDYHSELNMSSLELGDSALYFCASSTRQSEETQYFGPGTRLLVL.

This clone has a single count. The CDR3 is CASSLGTPAEAFF. The CDR3 DNA follows: TGTGCCAGCAGCTTAGGTACCCCGGCTGAAGCTTTCTTT. The rearrangement links TRBV7-9 to TRBJ1-1; D gene ambiguous. The V end lost 1 base, the J end lost 6 bases, and 9 bases lay between the germline ends. CDR1 and CDR2 (germline): SEHNR, FQNEAQ (reference sequence). The CDR3 covers 13 residues.

The V gene is TRBV6-5, the J gene TRBJ2-7; 8 nucleotides line up with TRBD1. CDR3 size: 12 residues. V lost 4 bases, J lost 7 bases, and 3 bases stayed unmatched. Germline V gene lookup returns CDR1 MNHEY and CDR2 SVGAGI. The CDR3 protein is CASSWTGQEQYF. CDR3 bases: TGTGCCAGCAGTTGGACAGGGCAAGAGCAGTACTTC.

J is TRBJ1-4 and V is TRBV14, with D maybe TRBD1 (6 bases). The CDR3 runs to 17 residues. Trimming cost V 4 bases and J 8 bases, with 23 bases left between them. CDR1 is SGHDN, CDR2 FVKESK, per germline. The CDR3 here is CASSPGVMVALEEKLFF. As DNA, the CDR3 is TGTGCCAGCAGCCCAGGGGTTATGGTGGCACTTGAAGAAAAACTGTTTTTT.

This clone has a single count. The V and J genes are TRBV7-9 and TRBJ2-1; D possibly corresponds to TRBD2 (5 bases). The V and J ends lost 3 bases and 0 bases respectively, with 12 bases between them. The CDR3 totals 16 residues. The germline V gene encodes CDR1 SEHNR and CDR2 FQNEAQ (reference sequence). The CDR3 sequence is CASSFRGQNSYNEQFF. The CDR3 bases are TGTGCCAGCAGCTTTCGCGGGCAGAACTCCTACAATGAGCAGTTCTTC.

The chain is built from TRBV14 and TRBJ1-1; D not certain. This CDR3 region has 13 residues. Trimming cost V 4 bases and J 8 bases, with 14 bases left between them. Germline CDR1 SGHDN, CDR2 FVKESK. CDR3 in DNA: TGTGCCAGCAGCCTCAGCCGCTGGCCGGAAGCTTTCTTT. As protein: CASSLSRWPEAFF.

The gene calls are TRBV6-5 and TRBJ1-4; unclear D gene. Germline values: CDR1 MNHEY, CDR2 SVGAGI. Trimming shortened V by 8 bases and J by 8 bases, and 12 bases separated the two germline ends. This CDR3 has 12 residues. CDR3 region: CASATVGEKLFF. DNA of the CDR3: TGTGCCAGCGCAACGGTGGGAGAAAAACTGTTTTTT.

The chain has TRBV2 and TRBJ2-6; 7 nucleotides match TRBD2. The CDR3 is made up of 17 amino acids. Germline loops: CDR1 SNHLY, CDR2 FYNNEI. Trimming removed 7 bases from V and 0 bases from J; junction bases left unmatched: 9. CDR3 nucleotides: TGTGCCAGCACTCGAGTCGCGGGGGACTCTGGGGCCAACGTCCTGACTTTC. Amino acids: CASTRVAGDSGANVLTF.

The chain carries TRBV30 and TRBJ2-7, with D perhaps matching TRBD2 (5 bases). CDR1 GTSNPN and CDR2 SVGIG come from the germline V gene (reference sequence). The CDR3 consists of 11 residues. V shed 3 bases and J shed 3 bases, with 6 bases lying between them. As DNA, the CDR3 is TGTGCCTGGAGCGGGGTCTACGAGCAGTACTTC. It translates to CAWSGVYEQYF. The complete variable domain, with remaining parts taken from reference TRBV30 and TRBJ2-7, reads SQTIHQWPATLVQPVGSPLSLECTVEGTSNPNLYWYRQAAGRGLQLLFYSVGIGQISSEVPQNLSASRPQDRQFILSSKKLLLSDSGFYLCAWSGVYEQYFGPGTRLTVT.

The CDR3 region is CASSLAAAEIETQYF. CDR3 in DNA: TGTGCCAGCAGCTTGGCGGCAGCCGAAATAGAGACCCAGTACTTC. V gene TRBV5-6 combines with J gene TRBJ2-5; D ambiguous. This CDR3 has 15 residues. Germline CDR1 SGHDT, CDR2 YYEEEE. Trimming removed 0 bases from V and 4 bases from J, with 13 bases in between.

V usage is TRBV5-1 and J usage is TRBJ2-1; D call uncertain. CDR3 length: 14 residues. Germline-derived CDR1 and CDR2 are SGHRS and YFSETQ. Trimming took off 1 base at V and 5 bases at J, with 10 bases between the two ends. The CDR3 sequence: CASSLSRRDNEQFF. The CDR3 DNA reads TGCGCCAGCAGCTTGAGCCGCAGAGACAATGAGCAGTTCTTC.

V gene TRBV14 combines with J gene TRBJ2-1; 8 bases are shared with TRBD1. The CDR3 loop spans 15 amino acids. From germline, CDR1 is SGHDN and CDR2 FVKESK. J lost 4 bases, V lost 4 bases, and 6 bases had no gene match. DNA for the CDR3: TGTGCCAGCAGCCCTGAGACAGGGGCATACAATGAGCAGTTCTTC. The encoded protein is CASSPETGAYNEQFF.

V usage is TRBV4-3 and J usage is TRBJ2-7; D is perhaps TRBD2 (6 bases). V shed 0 bases and J shed 2 bases, with 8 bases lying between them. The germline V gene has CDR1 LGHNA and CDR2 YSLEER. The CDR3 is 14 residues long. DNA for the CDR3: TGCGCCAGCAGCCAAGAAGCGGGCCCCTACGAGCAGTACTTC. Its protein product is CASSQEAGPYEQYF.

The J gene is TRBJ2-7, the V gene TRBV5-8; 9 positions match TRBD1. CDR1 is SGHTS and CDR2 is YDEGEE in the germline V gene. The V gene end was trimmed by 9 bases and the J gene end by 2 bases; junction bases not matched to a gene: 3. This CDR3 spans 12 amino acids. The CDR3 protein is CAIRQGAYEQYF. The DNA of the CDR3 is TGTGCCATCCGACAGGGGGCCTACGAGCAGTACTTC.

CDR3 bases: TGTGCCAGCAGCGGCCCGGACATCTACGAGCAGTACTTC. Protein sequence: CASSGPDIYEQYF. The chain links TRBV9 to TRBJ2-7, with D maybe TRBD1 (5 bases). V was cut by 3 bases and J by 3 bases, with 10 bases left in between. This CDR3 region has 13 residues. Germline assignment: CDR1 SGDLS and CDR2 YYNGEE.

The chain links TRBV2 to TRBJ2-7, with D possibly being TRBD1 (5 bases). Per germline, CDR1 SNHLY and CDR2 FYNNEI. V shed 7 bases and J shed 3 bases, with 16 bases lying between them. The CDR3 has 14 amino acids. For the CDR3, the DNA is TGTGCCAGCATAGGGGCTAGTACGAACTACGAGCAGTACTTC. Amino acid sequence: CASIGASTNYEQYF.

The chain has TRBV6-5 and TRBJ1-2; D not resolved. With 2 bases removed from V and 5 bases from J, the gap between germline ends came to 12 bases. The germline CDR1 and CDR2 sequences are MNHEY and SVGAGI. CDR3 length equals 14 residues. The CDR3, as DNA: TGTGCCAGCAGTTACGGTCCTAACAGTTATGGCTACACCTTC. It encodes CASSYGPNSYGYTF.

This sequence joins TRBV7-8 and TRBJ2-2; D perhaps matches TRBD2 (5 bases). V lost 1 base and J 3 bases, leaving 12 bases between the germline ends. The germline gives CDR1 SGHVS, CDR2 FQNEAQ. The CDR3 consists of 16 residues. The CDR3 DNA sequence: TGTGCCAGCAGCTTAGTTATTAGCGTGGACACCGGGGAGCTGTTTTTT. The encoded protein is CASSLVISVDTGELFF.

Points on this clone: At the DNA level, this CDR3 is encoded by other sequences in the same sample as well. The chain employs TRBV30 and TRBJ2-3; D might be TRBD2 (6 bases). Germline lookup yields CDR1 GTSNPN and CDR2 SVGIG (reference sequence). The V end lost 2 bases, the J end lost 5 bases, and 11 bases lay between the germline ends. The CDR3 sequence is 13 residues long. The CDR3 region is CAWSYGRGDTQYF. As DNA, the CDR3 is TGTGCCTGGAGTTACGGGAGAGGAGATACGCAGTATTTT.

CDR3 amino acids: CASSPRPIAYTDTQYF. The CDR3 coding sequence is TGTGCCAGCAGCCCCCGCCCCATAGCGTACACAGATACGCAGTATTTT. The rearrangement joins TRBV11-1 to TRBJ2-3; perhaps TRBD2 as D (5 bases). V lost 5 bases, J lost 2 bases, and 17 bases lay in between. CDR3 length: 16 amino acids. The germline gives CDR1 SGHAT, CDR2 FQDESV (reference sequence).

The rearrangement uses TRBV7-8 and TRBJ2-5; 8 positions agree with TRBD2. Germline CDR1 is SGHVS and CDR2 is FQNEAQ. The ends lost 4 bases at V and 4 bases at J; junction bases unmatched: 11. This CDR3 has 16 residues. CDR3 sequence reads: CASSSIQLAVGETQYF. In DNA, the CDR3 is TGTGCCAGCAGCTCCATCCAACTAGCGGTCGGAGAGACCCAGTACTTC.

The chain links TRBV7-9 to TRBJ2-7, with 10 bases identical to TRBD1. V gave up 1 base and J gave up 4 bases; unmatched junction bases: 4. Looked up from germline, CDR1 is SEHNR and CDR2 is FQNEAQ (reference sequence). This CDR3 has 15 residues. For the CDR3, the DNA is TGTGCCAGCAGCTTAGTTGACAGGGGGCCATACGAGCAGTACTTC. It translates to CASSLVDRGPYEQYF.

The genes are TRBV27 and TRBJ1-1; D gene unclear. Germline V gene lookup returns CDR1 MNHEY and CDR2 SMNVEV (reference sequence). V was trimmed by 5 bases and J by 3 bases, leaving 13 bases between them. This CDR3 contains 14 residues. DNA of the CDR3: TGTGCCAGCAGTCGAGGGTTTGGGGACACTGAAGCTTTCTTT. Protein: CASSRGFGDTEAFF.

The chain joins TRBV7-9 to TRBJ1-2, with D possibly being TRBD1 (5 bases). Germline V lookup: CDR1 SEHNR, CDR2 FQNEAQ (reference sequence). The V and J ends lost 6 bases and 5 bases respectively, with 16 bases between them. The length of the CDR3 is 14 residues. The CDR3 region has the DNA TGTGCCAGCAGAGTCTCTGAGGGGTTGTATGGCTACACCTTC. Translation gives CASRVSEGLYGYTF.

The chain carries TRBV12-5 and TRBJ2-7; 7 bases align to TRBD1. J lost 5 bases, V lost 1 base, and 14 bases had no gene match. The germline gives CDR1 LGHNT, CDR2 FRNRAP. This CDR3 contains 17 residues. The CDR3 region is CASGLASLDRDCDEQYF. CDR3 in DNA: TGTGCTAGTGGTTTGGCTTCTCTCGACAGGGATTGTGACGAGCAGTACTTC.

This clone was observed once. The chain carries TRBV11-2 and TRBJ2-1, with 10 bases identical to TRBD2. This CDR3 region has 19 residues. Germline V gene data show CDR1 as SGHAT and CDR2 as FQNNGV. V lost 6 bases to trimming and J lost 0 bases; unmatched junction nucleotides: 14. DNA of the CDR3: TGTGCCAGCAGGACCACTAGCGGGAACCCCCAGGGCTCCTACAATGAGCAGTTCTTC. Translated, it gives CASRTTSGNPQGSYNEQFF.

The gene calls are TRBV7-7 and TRBJ2-5, with 8 bases matching TRBD1. Looked up from germline, CDR1 is SSHAT and CDR2 is FNYEAQ (reference sequence). This CDR3 is built from 17 residues. The V gene end was trimmed by 4 bases and the J gene end by 1 base; junction bases not matched to a gene: 11. The CDR3 bases are TGTGCCAGCAGCTGGTGGGATCTCACAGGGGGCCAAGAGACCCAGTACTTC. It codes for CASSWWDLTGGQETQYF.

The chain uses TRBV4-1 and TRBJ1-3, with D uncertain. CDR3 size: 14 residues. V lost 1 base and J 3 bases, leaving 7 bases between the germline ends. Germline V gene sequence: CDR1 MGHRA, CDR2 YSYEKL. The CDR3 sequence: CASSQGGNGNTIYF. Written as DNA, the CDR3 is TGCGCCAGCAGCCAAGGAGGCAATGGAAACACCATATATTTT.